This T cell receptor beta chain was identified during a study of blood T cell repertoires in COVID-19. Germline V gives CDR1 LGHNA, CDR2 YNFKEQ. The V and J ends lost 4 bases and 5 bases, in that order; junction bases with no gene match: 9. The CDR3 length is 15 residues. The Seattle site enrolled patients during active infection and followed them longitudinally. Using immunoSEQ multiplex PCR, the repertoire was profiled, and TCRdb retains in-frame clones only, with some absent. The sample holds roughly 190,000 clones, around 81% seen once. Specimen: peripheral blood. The chain joins TRBV4-2 to TRBJ2-5; 8 bases agree with TRBD2. This clonotype originated in a woman between 35 and 50 years old with COVID-19, enrolled during active disease. The CDR3 loop is CASSRSGTRPETQYF. CDR3 coding DNA: TGTGCCAGCAGCCGGTCCGGGACTAGGCCGGAGACCCAGTACTTC.